These 8 T cell receptor beta chains were sequenced from one sample in a study of shared clonotypes between healthy human individuals. This table comes from immunoSEQ multiplex PCR, and its TCRdb copy is limited to in-frame clones, with some not included. The sample contains some 2.1 million clones, over 85% of which appear only once. Naive CD8 cells, CD45RO-negative and positively selected for CCR7, excluded terminally differentiated effector memory CD45RA+ cells. The sample comprised naive CD8+ T cells from PBMCs. The receptors stem from a man between 18 and 35 years old in good health. Some clones in this sample may be carry-over from other donors' samples.

The chain is built from TRBV19 and TRBJ2-4; TRBD1 matches at 7 bases. After removal of 4 bases from V and 6 bases from J, the junction contained 15 bases not matched to a gene. The CDR3 is made up of 17 amino acids. The germline V gene has CDR1 LNHDA and CDR2 SQIVND (reference sequence). The DNA of the CDR3 is TGTGCCAGTAGTAAAGTCTCAGTGGGAGAGGGGGCAAACATTCAGTACTTC. Translating gives CASSKVSVGEGANIQYF. Drawing the rest from reference TRBV19 and TRBJ2-4, the complete variable domain is DGGITQSPKYLFRKEGQNVTLSCEQNLNHDAMYWYRQDPGQGLRLIYYSQIVNDFQKGDIAEGYSVSREKKESFPLTVTSAQKNPTAFYLCASSKVSVGEGANIQYFGAGTRLSVL.

The count of this clone is one. The chain employs TRBV29-1 and TRBJ2-2; 7 nucleotides align to TRBD1. This CDR3 region has 12 residues. Trimming cost V 6 bases and J 6 bases; bases outside gene matches: 4. The germline V gene has CDR1 SQVTM and CDR2 ANQGSEA. CDR3 sequence reads: CSVVGTAGELFF. The CDR3, as DNA: TGCAGCGTCGTAGGGACAGCCGGGGAGCTGTTTTTT.

The chain links TRBV7-9 to TRBJ2-7; 8 bases fit TRBD1. The germline V gene has CDR1 SEHNR and CDR2 FQNEAQ (reference sequence). Trimming cost V 5 bases and J 6 bases; bases outside gene matches: 3. The CDR3 totals 12 residues. The CDR3 spells CASSQGAGEQYF. The CDR3 nucleotides are TGTGCCAGCAGCCAGGGGGCGGGCGAGCAGTACTTC.

The V and J genes are TRBV7-6 and TRBJ1-3; 9 nucleotides match TRBD1. Germline assignment: CDR1 SGHVS and CDR2 FNYEAQ. This CDR3 contains 17 residues. V dropped 5 bases and J dropped 2; count of bases not matched to a gene: 10. CDR3 bases: TGTGCCAGCAGCCCTGGTACAGGGGGCTATGCTGGAAACACCATATATTTT. It codes for CASSPGTGGYAGNTIYF.

The chain joins TRBV7-9 to TRBJ2-5, with a tentative D call TRBD1 (6 bases). Germline CDR1 SEHNR, CDR2 FQNEAQ (reference sequence). The CDR3 totals 14 residues. Trimming removed 2 bases at V and 1 base at J, with 8 bases between. The CDR3: CASSLKQGQETQYF. For the CDR3, the DNA is TGTGCCAGCAGCTTAAAACAGGGCCAAGAGACCCAGTACTTC.

This chain joins TRBV27 and TRBJ2-3, with 9 nucleotides matching TRBD2. The ends lost 3 bases at V and 4 bases at J; junction bases unmatched: 5. The germline gives CDR1 MNHEY, CDR2 SMNVEV (reference sequence). CDR3 length equals 15 residues. The CDR3 DNA sequence: TGTGCCAGCAGTTTCGTAGCGGGAGCTCCAGATACGCAGTATTTT. Protein sequence: CASSFVAGAPDTQYF.

Points on this clone: Other nucleotide sequences in the sample specify the same CDR3. The gene calls are TRBV28 and TRBJ2-1, with 9 positions matching TRBD2. Germline values: CDR1 MDHEN, CDR2 SYDVKM. This CDR3 contains 15 residues. The V gene end was trimmed by 2 bases and the J gene end by 8 bases; junction bases not matched to a gene: 7. This CDR3 is CASSLGLAGNDEQFF. CDR3 nucleotides: TGTGCCAGCAGTTTAGGTCTAGCGGGGAATGATGAGCAGTTCTTC.

J is TRBJ2-7 and V is TRBV4-3; 7 positions match TRBD1. In germline, CDR1 is LGHNA, CDR2 YSLEER. Unmatched junction bases numbered 14, after V lost 4 bases and J lost 5 bases. The CDR3 extends over 16 amino acids. CDR3 in amino acids: CASSPSDRVHLNEQYF. Here the CDR3 DNA reads TGCGCCAGCAGCCCTTCCGACAGGGTTCATTTAAACGAGCAGTACTTC.